The rows below give T cell receptor beta chains drawn from one sample of a study of T cells in Graves' hyperthyroidism and ophthalmopathy. TCRdb reprocessed the multiplex PCR reads via MiXCR and lists one record per CDR3 protein. The sample yields fewer than 750,000 distinct CDR3 sequences, roughly 15% seen once. The sequenced sample was blood. These receptors originate from a woman aged 45-65 years with Graves' ophthalmopathy. Each CDR3 is given with its conserved first and last residue. Fields, in order: J gene, D gene, clone size, V gene, CDR3 DNA, CDR3 protein. The D gene is left open where the match is weak. The size field is filled for only some rows; it gives once, few, many or a size class.

>TRBJ2-7|TRBD1|few|TRBV12-3/TRBV12-4
TGTGCCACGCGACAGGGCACCTACGAGCAGTACTTC
CATRQGTYEQYF
>TRBJ2-1|NA|NA|TRBV7-2
TGTGCCAGCAGCTTAGTCCCTCTGGTACGTGAGCAGTTCTTC
CASSLVPLVREQFF
>TRBJ2-1|NA|NA|TRBV7-2
TGTGCCAGCAGCTTAGCCGCCCGGGGACCCAATGAGCAGTTCTTC
CASSLAARGPNEQFF
>TRBJ2-3|NA|NA|TRBV7-2
TGTGCCAGCAGCTTAGAGCGTCTTGTTGCTACGCAGTATTTT
CASSLERLVATQYF
>TRBJ1-2|TRBD1|many|TRBV7-2
TGTGCCAGCAGCTTAAACGACAGGGTTGGCTACACCTTC
CASSLNDRVGYTF
>TRBJ2-1|NA|many|TRBV12-3/TRBV12-4
TGTGCCAGCAGCGGGGAGGCAAGCTCCTACAATGAGCAGTTCTTC
CASSGEASSYNEQFF
>TRBJ2-1|NA|many|TRBV3-1
TGTGCCAGCACCCTCCGTTTGGCAAGCTCCTACAATGAGCAGTTCTTC
CASTLRLASSYNEQFF
>TRBJ2-7|NA|many|TRBV10-3
TGTGCCATCAGTGAGTCTGGCGGGAAGACCTACGAGCAGTACTTC
CAISESGGKTYEQYF
>TRBJ1-2|NA|NA|TRBV13
TGTGCCAGCAGTTACGACACAAAAAACTCCTATGGCTACACCTTC
CASSYDTKNSYGYTF
>TRBJ1-3|NA|few|TRBV27
TGTGCCAGCAAGACAAGACAGGGAAACACCATATATTTT
CASKTRQGNTIYF
>TRBJ2-7|TRBD1|few|TRBV20-1
TGCAGTGTCAGGGGGCAGAATCCCTACGAGCAGTACTTC
CSVRGQNPYEQYF
>TRBJ2-3|NA|NA|TRBV29-1
TGCAGCGTTGGGGGCGGGCTCACAGATACGCAGTATTTT
CSVGGGLTDTQYF
>TRBJ1-1|NA|many|TRBV28
TGTGCCAGCAGTTTACACAGCAACACTGAAGCTTTCTTT
CASSLHSNTEAFF
>TRBJ1-1|NA|many|TRBV7-8
TGTGCCAGCAGCTTAGTGACCATGAGGGGGACTGAAGCTTTCTTT
CASSLVTMRGTEAFF
>TRBJ1-4|TRBD1|many|TRBV15
TGTGCCACCAGCAGAGCACCGGGACAGAGTAATGAAAAACTGTTTTTT
CATSRAPGQSNEKLFF
>TRBJ2-2|TRBD2|NA|TRBV6-2/TRBV6-3
TGTGCCAGCAGTAGAGCCTTCTTAGCGGGAGAATTCGCCGGGGAGCTGTTTTTT
CASSRAFLAGEFAGELFF
>TRBJ1-1|NA|many|TRBV15
TGTGCCACCAGCAGGGCGGGACATACTGAAGCTTTCTTT
CATSRAGHTEAFF
>TRBJ1-5|NA|many|TRBV7-9
TGTGCCAGCAGCTTAGCAGGGGGGAACAATCAGCCCCAGCATTTT
CASSLAGGNNQPQHF
>TRBJ2-1|NA|few|TRBV4-2
TGTGCCAGCAGCCAAGTTGATATGGGGTTCAGGAGGAATAAGCAGTTCTTC
CASSQVDMGFRRNKQFF
>TRBJ2-5|NA|NA|TRBV28
TGTGCCAGCAGTTTGGGGGGGGGGCAGAAAGAGACCCAGTACTTC
CASSLGGGQKETQYF
>TRBJ1-1|NA|many|TRBV2
TGTGCCAGCAGTGAACAGGGGAGTTTGAACACTGAAGCTTTCTTT
CASSEQGSLNTEAFF
>TRBJ2-3|NA|many|TRBV20-1
TGCAGTGCTAGAAACATGAGGGGGTTTTCAGATACGCAGTATTTT
CSARNMRGFSDTQYF
>TRBJ1-6|NA|many|TRBV12-3/TRBV12-4
TGTGCCAGCAGTTTGGGTCCCAGAAGGAATTCACCCCTCCACTTT
CASSLGPRRNSPLHF
>TRBJ2-1|TRBD2|many|TRBV6-2/TRBV6-3
TGTGCCAGCAGTCCCCGGACTAGCGGGGGCTCCTACAATGAGCAGTTCTTC
CASSPRTSGGSYNEQFF
>TRBJ1-1|NA|NA|TRBV12-5
TGTGCTAGTGGTTTGTCCACTGAAGCTTTCTTT
CASGLSTEAFF
>TRBJ2-5|TRBD2|many|TRBV7-2
TGTGCCAGCAGCCGGGGGGGTGGTTTTAGTGAAGAGACCCAGTACTTC
CASSRGGGFSEETQYF
>TRBJ2-2|NA|few|TRBV4-3
TGCGCCAGCAGCCAAGGGAGGGGAGCTGGAACCGGGGAGCTGTTTTTT
CASSQGRGAGTGELFF
>TRBJ2-7|NA|NA|TRBV4-3
TGCGCCAGCAGCCAAGCTTTCCTAACCACCTACGAGCAGTACTTC
CASSQAFLTTYEQYF
>TRBJ2-7|NA|few|TRBV24-1
TGTGCCACCTCTAACTCTCATCTGACTGAGCAGTACTTC
CATSNSHLTEQYF
>TRBJ2-2|TRBD2|NA|TRBV4-2
TGTGCCAGCAGCCAAGCAGGACTAGCGGGAGGAACCGGGGAGCTGTTTTTT
CASSQAGLAGGTGELFF
>TRBJ2-1|TRBD1|many|TRBV6-1
TGTGCCAGCAGGACGACAGGGGCCAACAATGAGCAGTTCTTC
CASRTTGANNEQFF
>TRBJ2-7|TRBD1|once|TRBV4-1
TGCGCCAGCAGCCGGGGACAGGTCATACCAATTTACGAGCAGTACTTC
CASSRGQVIPIYEQYF
>TRBJ2-6|NA|few|TRBV27
TGTGCCAGTGGAGATTACTCTTTTGGGGCCAACGTCCTGACTTTC
CASGDYSFGANVLTF
>TRBJ2-3|TRBD2|many|TRBV12-3/TRBV12-4
TGTGCCAGCAGTGCTCGGACTAGCGGTAATACGCAGTATTTT
CASSARTSGNTQYF
>TRBJ2-3|NA|many|TRBV12-3/TRBV12-4
TGTGCCAGCAGTTTAGCACACACTAGAGTCGGCACAGATACGCAGTATTTT
CASSLAHTRVGTDTQYF
>TRBJ1-4|NA|NA|TRBV5-4
TGTGCCAGCAGCGAGAGGGGAGTGGGAGTGGAAAAACTGTTTTTT
CASSERGVGVEKLFF
>TRBJ1-1|NA|many|TRBV3-1
TGTGCCAGCAGCCAAGCTCGCCAGGGAAGGTTTAACACTGAAGCTTTCTTT
CASSQARQGRFNTEAFF
>TRBJ2-1|TRBD2|many|TRBV7-3
TGTGCCAGCAGCTCTCCGGGACTAGCGGGCGGGGGAACCTACAATGAGCAGTTCTTC
CASSSPGLAGGGTYNEQFF
>TRBJ1-1|NA|many|TRBV6-2/TRBV6-3
TGTGCCAGCAGTTACTTTTCAGGACCGAACACTGAAGCTTTCTTT
CASSYFSGPNTEAFF
>TRBJ2-3|NA|many|TRBV27
TGTGCCAGCAGTGTCGGGAGCCCAGATACGCAGTATTTT
CASSVGSPDTQYF
>TRBJ2-7|TRBD2|many|TRBV29-1
TGCAGCGTGGGGACTAGCGGGAGTACGTACGAGCAGTACTTC
CSVGTSGSTYEQYF
>TRBJ2-7|NA|many|TRBV12-3/TRBV12-4
TGTGCCAGCAGCATGGGGACGATCTACGAGCAGTACTTC
CASSMGTIYEQYF
>TRBJ2-2|TRBD2|NA|TRBV7-3
TGTGCCAGCAGCTCACTAGCGGGAGGGGGATCCGGGGAGCTGTTTTTT
CASSSLAGGGSGELFF
>TRBJ2-3|TRBD1|many|TRBV5-1
TGCGCCAGCAGCTTGGCAACAGGGGGCTTAACAGATACGCAGTATTTT
CASSLATGGLTDTQYF
>TRBJ1-5|NA|NA|TRBV6-1
TGTGCCAGCGCAGTCACCCGGGGGGACTCTCAGCCCCAGCATTTT
CASAVTRGDSQPQHF
>TRBJ2-7|NA|many|TRBV5-1
TGCGCCAGCAGCCTCGACGGCGACGAGCAGTACTTC
CASSLDGDEQYF
>TRBJ1-2|TRBD1|many|TRBV19
TGTGCCAGTAGTATAAGGACCGGGACAGGGCTCTATGGCTACACCTTC
CASSIRTGTGLYGYTF
>TRBJ2-1|TRBD2|many|TRBV7-7
TGTGCTAGCAGCTCACGAGCGGGAGTAGGGGATGAGCAGTTCTTC
CASSSRAGVGDEQFF
>TRBJ1-2|TRBD1|many|TRBV11-2
TGTGCCAGCAGCTTGACAGGGGTCTACGGCTACACCTTC
CASSLTGVYGYTF
>TRBJ2-2|TRBD2|many|TRBV5-1
TGCGCCAGCAGCTTGGCCTTAGGACTAGCGGGACCCGGGGAGCTGTTTTTT
CASSLALGLAGPGELFF
>TRBJ2-1|NA|many|TRBV28
TGTGCCAGCAGTTTTTCGGGACCGTCTTACAATGAGCAGTTCTTC
CASSFSGPSYNEQFF